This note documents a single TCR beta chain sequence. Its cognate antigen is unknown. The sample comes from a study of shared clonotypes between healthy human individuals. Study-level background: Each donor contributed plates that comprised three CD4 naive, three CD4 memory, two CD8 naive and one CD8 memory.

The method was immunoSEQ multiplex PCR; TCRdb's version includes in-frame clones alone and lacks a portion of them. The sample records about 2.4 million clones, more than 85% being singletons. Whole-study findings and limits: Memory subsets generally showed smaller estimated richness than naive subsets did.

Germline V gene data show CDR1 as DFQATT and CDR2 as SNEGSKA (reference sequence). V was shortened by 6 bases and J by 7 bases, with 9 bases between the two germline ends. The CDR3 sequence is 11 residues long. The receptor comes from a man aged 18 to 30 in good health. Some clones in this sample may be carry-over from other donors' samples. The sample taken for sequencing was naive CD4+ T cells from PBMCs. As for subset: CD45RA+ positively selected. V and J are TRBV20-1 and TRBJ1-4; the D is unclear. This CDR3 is CSAEDVEKLFF. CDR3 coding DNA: TGCAGTGCCGAAGATGTTGAAAAACTGTTTTTT.